This T cell receptor beta chain originates from a study of T cells after posttransplantation cyclophosphamide. The study, taken as a whole, reports: Donor CD8+ memory clones often dominated recipient blood repertoires at later times. Blood and skin or GI T cell repertoires showed limited TRB overlap.

Notes on this clone: Its antigen is still unknown.

Busulfan-fludarabine conditioning, marrow transplant, and cyclophosphamide on days +3 and +4 were administered. Method: immunoSEQ multiplex PCR; TCRdb's copy keeps in-frame clones and lacks some. The table includes under 50,000 clones, roughly 87% detected once. This material consisted of PBMCs, taken roughly 59 days after allogeneic stem cell transplant with posttransplant cyclophosphamide. The clonotype originates from a male patient aged 60 to 75 who received an allogeneic stem cell transplant from a related donor and was CMV-positive. Some T cells may arise from the graft donor.

The CDR3 DNA follows: TGTGCCAGCAGCTTTAGGCCAGCGGGGACTCACTCCTACAATGAGCAGTTCTTC. As protein: CASSFRPAGTHSYNEQFF. J is TRBJ2-1 and V is TRBV7-2, with 7 bases matching TRBD2. The V gene's germline CDR1 is SGHTA and CDR2 FQGNSA. This CDR3 is built from 18 residues. The ends lost 3 bases at V and 0 bases at J; junction bases unmatched: 11.